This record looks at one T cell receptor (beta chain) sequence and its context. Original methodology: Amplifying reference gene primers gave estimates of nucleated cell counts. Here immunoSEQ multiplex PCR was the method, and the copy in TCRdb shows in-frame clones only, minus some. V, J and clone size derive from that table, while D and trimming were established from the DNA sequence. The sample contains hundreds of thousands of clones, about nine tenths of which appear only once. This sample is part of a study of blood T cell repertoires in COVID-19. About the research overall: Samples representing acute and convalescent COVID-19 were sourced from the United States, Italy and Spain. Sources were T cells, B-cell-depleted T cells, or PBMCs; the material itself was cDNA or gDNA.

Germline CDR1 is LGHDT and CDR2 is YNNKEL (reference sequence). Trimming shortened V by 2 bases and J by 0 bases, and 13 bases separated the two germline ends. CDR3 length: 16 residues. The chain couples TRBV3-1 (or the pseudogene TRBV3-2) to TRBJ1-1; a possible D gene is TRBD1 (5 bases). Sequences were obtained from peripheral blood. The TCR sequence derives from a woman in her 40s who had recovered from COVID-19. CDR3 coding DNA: TGTGCCAGCAGCCAACATGTCAGGGTTCTGAACACTGAAGCTTTCTTT. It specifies CASSQHVRVLNTEAFF.